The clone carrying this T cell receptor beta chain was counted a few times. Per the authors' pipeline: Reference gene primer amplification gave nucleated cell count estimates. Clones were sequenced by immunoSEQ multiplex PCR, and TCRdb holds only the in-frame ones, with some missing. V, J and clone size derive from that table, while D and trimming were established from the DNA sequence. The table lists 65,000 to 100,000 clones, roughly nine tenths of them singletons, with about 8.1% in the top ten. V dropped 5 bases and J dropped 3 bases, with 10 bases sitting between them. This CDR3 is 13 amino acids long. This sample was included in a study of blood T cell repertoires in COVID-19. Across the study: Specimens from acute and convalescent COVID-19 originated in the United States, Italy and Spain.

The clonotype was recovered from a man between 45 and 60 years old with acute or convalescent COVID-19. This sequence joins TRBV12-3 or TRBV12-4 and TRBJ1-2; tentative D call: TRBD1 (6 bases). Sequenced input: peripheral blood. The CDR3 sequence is CASSADRYYGYTF. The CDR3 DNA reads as TGTGCCAGCAGTGCAGACAGGTACTATGGCTACACCTTC.